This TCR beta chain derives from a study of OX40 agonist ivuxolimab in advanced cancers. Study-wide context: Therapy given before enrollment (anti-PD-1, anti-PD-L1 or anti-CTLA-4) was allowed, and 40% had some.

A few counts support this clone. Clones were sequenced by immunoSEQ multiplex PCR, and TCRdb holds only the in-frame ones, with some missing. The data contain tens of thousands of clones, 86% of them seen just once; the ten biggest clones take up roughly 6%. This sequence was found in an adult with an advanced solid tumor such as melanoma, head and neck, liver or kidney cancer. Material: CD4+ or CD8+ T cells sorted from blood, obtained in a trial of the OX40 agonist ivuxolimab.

Written as DNA, the CDR3 is TGTGCCAGCAGGGTCCGAATGCGCAATGAAAAACTGTTTTTT. Translating gives CASRVRMRNEKLFF. The chain employs TRBV2 and TRBJ1-4; D gene ambiguous. This CDR3 is 14 amino acids long. Germline assignment: CDR1 SNHLY and CDR2 FYNNEI. Trimming cost V 6 bases and J 5 bases, with 13 bases left between them.